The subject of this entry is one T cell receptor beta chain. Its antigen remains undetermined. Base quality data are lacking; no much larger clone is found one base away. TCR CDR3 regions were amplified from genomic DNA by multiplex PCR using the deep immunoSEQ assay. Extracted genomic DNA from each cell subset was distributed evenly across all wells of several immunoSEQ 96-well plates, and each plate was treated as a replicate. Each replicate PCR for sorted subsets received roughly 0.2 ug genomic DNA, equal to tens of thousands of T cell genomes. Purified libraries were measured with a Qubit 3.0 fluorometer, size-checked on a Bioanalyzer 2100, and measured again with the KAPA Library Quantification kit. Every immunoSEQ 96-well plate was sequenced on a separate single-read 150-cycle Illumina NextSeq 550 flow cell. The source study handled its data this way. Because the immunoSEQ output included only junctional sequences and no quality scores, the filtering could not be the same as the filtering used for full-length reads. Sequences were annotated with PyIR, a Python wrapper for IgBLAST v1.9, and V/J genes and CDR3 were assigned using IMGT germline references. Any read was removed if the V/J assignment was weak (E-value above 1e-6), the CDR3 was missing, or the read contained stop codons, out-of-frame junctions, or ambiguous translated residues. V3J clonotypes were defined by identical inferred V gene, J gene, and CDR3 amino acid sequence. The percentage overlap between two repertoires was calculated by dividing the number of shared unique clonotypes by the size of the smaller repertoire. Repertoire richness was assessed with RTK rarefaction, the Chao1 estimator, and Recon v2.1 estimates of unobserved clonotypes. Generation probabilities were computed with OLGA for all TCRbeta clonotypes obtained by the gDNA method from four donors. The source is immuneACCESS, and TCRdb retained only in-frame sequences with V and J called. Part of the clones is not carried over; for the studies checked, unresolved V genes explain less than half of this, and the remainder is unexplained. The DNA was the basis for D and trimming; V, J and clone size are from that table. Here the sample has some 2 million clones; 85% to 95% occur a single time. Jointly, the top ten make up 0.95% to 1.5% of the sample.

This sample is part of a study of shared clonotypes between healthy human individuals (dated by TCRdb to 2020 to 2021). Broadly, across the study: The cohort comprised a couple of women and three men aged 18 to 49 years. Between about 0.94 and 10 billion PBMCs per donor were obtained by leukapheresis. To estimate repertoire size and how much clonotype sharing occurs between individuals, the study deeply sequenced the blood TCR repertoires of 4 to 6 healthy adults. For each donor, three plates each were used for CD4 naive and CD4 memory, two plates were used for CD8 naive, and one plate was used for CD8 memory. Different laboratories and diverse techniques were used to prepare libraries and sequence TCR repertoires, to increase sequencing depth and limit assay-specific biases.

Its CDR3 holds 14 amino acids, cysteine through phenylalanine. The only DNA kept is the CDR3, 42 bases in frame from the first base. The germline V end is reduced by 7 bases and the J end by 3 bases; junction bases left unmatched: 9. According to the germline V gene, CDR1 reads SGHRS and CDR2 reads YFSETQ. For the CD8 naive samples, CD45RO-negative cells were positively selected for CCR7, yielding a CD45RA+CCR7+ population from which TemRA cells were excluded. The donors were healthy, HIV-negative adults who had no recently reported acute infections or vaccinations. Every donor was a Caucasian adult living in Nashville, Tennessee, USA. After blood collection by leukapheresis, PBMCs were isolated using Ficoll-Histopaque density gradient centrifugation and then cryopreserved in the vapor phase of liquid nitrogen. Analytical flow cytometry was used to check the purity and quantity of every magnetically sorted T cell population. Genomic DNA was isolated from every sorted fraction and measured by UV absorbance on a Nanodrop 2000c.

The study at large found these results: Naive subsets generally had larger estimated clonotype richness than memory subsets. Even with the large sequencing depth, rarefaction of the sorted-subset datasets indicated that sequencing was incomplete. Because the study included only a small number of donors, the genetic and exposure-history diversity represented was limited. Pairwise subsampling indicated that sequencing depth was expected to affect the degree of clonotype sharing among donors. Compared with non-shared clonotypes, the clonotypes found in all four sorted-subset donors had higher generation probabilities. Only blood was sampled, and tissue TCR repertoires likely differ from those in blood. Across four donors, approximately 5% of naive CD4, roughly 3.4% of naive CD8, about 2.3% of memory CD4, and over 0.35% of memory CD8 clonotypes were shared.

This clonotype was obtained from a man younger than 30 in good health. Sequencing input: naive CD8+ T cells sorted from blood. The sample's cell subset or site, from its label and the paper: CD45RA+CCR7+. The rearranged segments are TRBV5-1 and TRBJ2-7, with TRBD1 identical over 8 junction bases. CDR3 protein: CASSQGTGLYEQYF. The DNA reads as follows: TGCGCCAGCTCCCAAGGGACAGGTCTCTACGAGCAGTACTTC.